This entry is about one TCR beta chain. The CDR3 has 16 amino acids. V lost 1 base to trimming and J lost 2 bases, with 13 bases between them. In germline, CDR1 is SGHTA, CDR2 FQGNSA. Measured with immunoSEQ multiplex PCR; TCRdb has only the in-frame clones, and not every one. The sample contains about 230,000 clones, about 79% of which appear only once. The data belong to a study of blood T cell repertoires in COVID-19. Overall study context: Sites across the United States, Italy and Spain contributed samples from acute and convalescent COVID-19.

The origin of this receptor is a man in his forties or fifties who had recovered from COVID-19. The rearrangement links TRBV7-2 to TRBJ2-3; tentative D call: TRBD2 (6 bases). What was sequenced was peripheral blood. CDR3 bases: TGTGCCAGCAGCTTAGGACCGGGGGAACCCACAGATACGCAGTATTTT. As protein: CASSLGPGEPTDTQYF.